Each of the 8 T cell receptor beta chains below was sequenced from the same sample in a study of blood T cells in healthy people across ages. Together with a sample-barcoded 5' primer, a J-beta primer mix was included in a second PCR lasting roughly 6 to 12 cycles. TCRdb recomputed calls from the 5' RACE reads with MiXCR, one row per CDR3 protein. The data contain fewer than 900,000 distinct CDR3 sequences, roughly two fifths of them seen just once; the ten biggest clones take up 20% to 25%. Source material: blood. The source is an older woman in good health.

Concerning this clonotype: A much larger clone sits a single nucleotide away, making a read error possible. The genes are TRBV10-3 and TRBJ2-3; no definite D call. CDR1 is ENHRY, CDR2 SYGVKD, per germline. This CDR3 is 11 amino acids long. Trimming cost V 11 bases and J 0 bases, with 6 bases left between them. This CDR3 is CAGQSTDTQYF. The CDR3 nucleotides are TGTGCCGGCCAGAGCACAGATACGCAGTATTTT.

This clonotype has only a few counts. The J gene is TRBJ1-2, the V gene TRBV4-2, with D possibly matching TRBD1 (6 bases). V lost 1 base and J 1 base, leaving 13 bases between the germline ends. In germline, CDR1 is LGHNA, CDR2 YNFKEQ. This CDR3 is built from 16 residues. In nucleotides, the CDR3 is TGTGCCAGCAGCCAAGTTTCCCGGACAGATAACTATGGCTACACCTTC. Its protein product is CASSQVSRTDNYGYTF.

This clonotype was seen more than once but under ten times. The rearrangement joins TRBV7-8 to TRBJ2-4; D gene ambiguous. V dropped 5 bases and J dropped 4 bases, with 9 bases sitting between them. Germline V gene data show CDR1 as SGHVS and CDR2 as FQNEAQ. This CDR3 is 13 amino acids long. For the CDR3, the DNA is TGTGCCAGCAGCCCCGGTGAGAAAAACATTCAGTACTTC. It specifies CASSPGEKNIQYF.

V is TRBV29-1 and J is TRBJ2-1, with D possibly matching TRBD1 (6 bases). The germline V gene has CDR1 SQVTM and CDR2 ANQGSEA. Trimming pared 7 bases from V and 6 bases from J, leaving 10 bases between. This CDR3 spans 11 amino acids. CDR3 loop: CSGGTLNEQFF. The CDR3 nucleotides are TGCAGCGGGGGGACACTCAATGAGCAGTTCTTC.

The chain is built from TRBV7-9 and TRBJ2-2; D is possibly TRBD1 (5 bases). This CDR3 spans 15 amino acids. V lost 2 bases, J lost 6 bases, and 13 bases lay in between. CDR1 and CDR2 from the germline V gene are SEHNR and FQNEAQ (reference sequence). The CDR3 loop reads CASSLWGSSAGELFF. The CDR3 coding sequence is TGTGCCAGCAGCTTATGGGGCTCCTCCGCCGGGGAGCTGTTTTTT.

The chain joins TRBV20-1 to TRBJ2-3, with 8 bases matching TRBD2. The V gene end was trimmed by 2 bases and the J gene end by 4 bases; junction bases not matched to a gene: 14. Germline CDR1 and CDR2: DFQATT and SNEGSKA (reference sequence). This CDR3 comprises 17 residues. CDR3 nucleotides: TGCAGTGCTAGATTTTTTATAGCGGGGACGGGCGCAGATACGCAGTATTTT. Translation gives CSARFFIAGTGADTQYF.

The chain is built from TRBV25-1 and TRBJ2-7; TRBD1 agrees at 8 bases. The CDR3 is 14 amino acids. Germline lookup yields CDR1 MGHDK and CDR2 SYGVNS. J lost 4 bases, V lost 3 bases, and 5 bases had no gene match. The CDR3 region is CASSDWGQEYEQYF. DNA of the CDR3: TGTGCCAGCAGTGATTGGGGACAGGAATACGAGCAGTACTTC.

This chain uses TRBV2 with TRBJ2-7, with a possible D match to TRBD2 (6 bases). Germline values: CDR1 SNHLY, CDR2 FYNNEI. V shed 4 bases and J shed 3 bases, with 10 bases lying between them. The CDR3 is 13 residues long. CDR3 bases: TGTGCCAGCAGTGGGGAGGAAATCTACGAGCAGTACTTC. Translation gives CASSGEEIYEQYF.